This T cell receptor (beta chain) stems from a study of STAT5B mutations in CD4+ large granular lymphocyte leukemia. Notes on the study in general: Top patient clones used TRBV06 genes more often: 8/27 versus 2/35 in controls.

A word on this clone: Its antigen is undetermined.

Original handling: Lowest detectable productive clonotype frequency was 2.59 x 10-5. Generated by immunoSEQ multiplex PCR, the TCRdb table keeps only in-frame clones and is missing some. V and J calls and clone size are given by that table; D and trimming were obtained from the DNA. The sample gives a few thousand clones, around 87% of which show up once; about 6% is in the top ten. The germline V gene has CDR1 LNHDA and CDR2 SQIVND (reference sequence). Trimming removed 3 bases at V and 0 bases at J, with 11 bases between. The CDR3 totals 15 residues. This chain joins TRBV19 and TRBJ1-2; D perhaps matches TRBD1 (5 bases). Specimen: PBMCs. The TCR sequence derives from a woman in her 70s with CD4+ T-cell large granular lymphocyte leukemia. CDR3 sequence: CASSIVTEPNYGYTF. The CDR3 DNA follows: TGTGCCAGTAGTATTGTGACAGAGCCTAACTATGGCTACACCTTC.